Listed below are T cell receptor beta chains from one sample, sequenced in a study of regulatory T cells in long-lasting Graves disease. Via MiXCR, TCRdb re-called the multiplex PCR reads, giving one row per CDR3 protein. The sample contains about 460,000 distinct CDR3 sequences, 20% to 25% of which appear only once. The sequenced sample was peripheral blood mononuclear cells (PBMCs), obtained when the disease was refractory, from a patient treated with antithyroid drugs. The receptors here all came from a female donor with Graves disease. CDR3s include the opening cysteine and the closing phenylalanine or tryptophan. A D gene is named only where the DNA matches it firmly. Part of the rows lack a size; the others show once, few, many or a class for expanded clones.

TRBJ1-1	.	TRBV19	.	TGTGCCAGTAGTATTTATGGGTTGGACACTGAAGCTTTCTTT	CASSIYGLDTEAFF
TRBJ2-7	.	TRBV15	TRBD1	TGTGCCACCAGCAGAGATCCGGGACAGAGCTCCTACGAGCAGTACTTC	CATSRDPGQSSYEQYF
TRBJ2-1	few	TRBV15	TRBD2	TGTGCCACCAGCAGGGCGAGCGGGGGGGCAAATGAGCAGTTCTTC	CATSRASGGANEQFF
TRBJ2-7	.	TRBV7-2	TRBD2	TGTGCCAGCAGCTTAGCTAGCGGGAGGGCCGGGTACGAGCAGTACTTC	CASSLASGRAGYEQYF
TRBJ1-4	many	TRBV6-1	TRBD1	TGTGCCAGCAGCGACCGGGACAGCCCGGCGGAGAATGAAAAACTGTTTTTT	CASSDRDSPAENEKLFF
TRBJ1-1	.	TRBV30	.	TGTGCCTGGAGTGCACAGGTGGGCTCTGAAGCTTTCTTT	CAWSAQVGSEAFF
TRBJ2-3	.	TRBV30	.	TGTGCCTGGAGTGTAGGGGACACTAGCACAGATACGCAGTATTTT	CAWSVGDTSTDTQYF
TRBJ2-2	few	TRBV11-2	.	TGTGCCAGCAGCTTAATGGGGCTGACAAACACCGGGGAGCTGTTTTTT	CASSLMGLTNTGELFF
TRBJ2-7	few	TRBV6-2/TRBV6-3	.	TGTGCCAGCCGCCGAGCGGAGACAGCCATCCTTGAGGAGCAGTACTTC	CASRRAETAILEEQYF
TRBJ2-7	many	TRBV10-3	.	TGTGCCATCAGTGAGTCCTTGTTCGGACGGGCCGAGCAGTACTTC	CAISESLFGRAEQYF
TRBJ1-2	few	TRBV7-9	TRBD1	TGTGCCAGCAGCTTCGACAGGGGCCATGGCTACACCTTC	CASSFDRGHGYTF
TRBJ2-1	.	TRBV5-1	.	TGCGCCAGCAGCCCTCTGGGAGCGGACAATGAGCAGTTCTTC	CASSPLGADNEQFF
TRBJ1-1	many	TRBV28	.	TGTGCCAGCACCTGGGGCTCTGAAGCTTTCTTT	CASTWGSEAFF
TRBJ2-3	.	TRBV28	TRBD2	TGTGCCAGCATCTCTAGCGGAACTCACTTCACAGATACGCAGTATTTT	CASISSGTHFTDTQYF
TRBJ1-4	many	TRBV28	.	TGTGCCAGCAGCGTGACGTCAACTAATGAAAAACTGTTTTTT	CASSVTSTNEKLFF
TRBJ2-5	.	TRBV12-3/TRBV12-4	.	TGTGCCAGCAGTTCCCCCTTACGCCACCAAGAGACCCAGTACTTC	CASSSPLRHQETQYF
TRBJ2-6	.	TRBV5-1	.	TGCGCCAGCAGCTTGGATGGCCTCTCTGGGGCCAACGTCCTGACTTTC	CASSLDGLSGANVLTF
TRBJ1-1	many	TRBV2	.	TGTGCCAGCAAGGAAGGGAAAGAAGCTTTCTTT	CASKEGKEAFF
TRBJ1-1	few	TRBV2	.	TGTGCCAGCCCGGCAGGGGAGGACACTGAAGCTTTCTTT	CASPAGEDTEAFF
TRBJ2-2	many	TRBV2	.	TGTGCCAGCAGGACAGGCGTTACGAACACCGGGGAGCTGTTTTTT	CASRTGVTNTGELFF
TRBJ1-1	many	TRBV7-2	TRBD1	TGTGCCAGCAGCTCCATGACAGGGGGCCGAAAGGGTGAAGCTTTCTTT	CASSSMTGGRKGEAFF
TRBJ2-5	many	TRBV2	TRBD1	TGTGCCAGCAGTGAAGCACTGACAGGGCCCCAAGAGACCCAGTACTTC	CASSEALTGPQETQYF
TRBJ1-5	.	TRBV27	.	TGTGCCAGCAGTTACAGGCCCAGCAATCAGCCCCAGCATTTT	CASSYRPSNQPQHF